At least ten counts were recorded for the clone carrying this TCR beta chain. Its specificity is unknown. V shed 6 bases and J shed 0 bases, with 11 bases lying between them. Germline V gives CDR1 DFQATT, CDR2 SNEGSKA (reference sequence). The length of the CDR3 is 13 residues. TCRdb fed the 5' RACE reads into MiXCR, producing one record per CDR3 protein. The sample carries hundreds of thousands of distinct CDR3 sequences, 5.5% to 6.5% recorded once. The data were obtained in a study of identical twins. General observations from the study: Invariant MAIT and iNKT cells could partly confound zero-insertion analyses. Among monozygotic twins, out-of-frame TCR alpha sharing exceeded what models predicted.

The chain links TRBV20-1 to TRBJ1-2; D remains ambiguous. The specimen was naive T cells sorted from blood. The clonotype was recovered from a man younger than 30 in good health. The chain's CDR3 is CSASLGANYGYTF. The CDR3 bases are TGCAGTGCGAGCCTCGGAGCTAACTATGGCTACACCTTC.